Listed here are 17 T cell receptor beta chains from one sample, sequenced in a study of regulatory T cells in long-lasting Graves disease. Sequencing libraries for TCR beta were prepared with iRepertoire HTBI primers and Arm-PCR of CDR3 regions. MiXCR, run by TCRdb on the multiplex PCR reads, gives a single entry per CDR3 protein. The sample carries roughly 490,000 distinct CDR3 sequences, about 20% recorded once. Time point described: persistent/refractory GD, antithyroid drugs over 5 years with positive TRAb. PBMC RNA was the source of the TCR library. The sequencing used peripheral blood mononuclear cells (PBMCs), collected when the disease was refractory, from a patient treated with antithyroid drugs. These receptors all stem from a female donor with Graves disease.

This clonotype was recorded at least ten times. The chain employs TRBV6-1 and TRBJ2-5; a weak D match, TRBD1 (5 bases). The CDR3 runs to 15 residues. From germline, CDR1 is MNHNS and CDR2 SASEGT. V was trimmed by 4 bases and J by 5 bases, leaving 17 bases between them. The CDR3 nucleotides are TGTGCCAGCAGTGCTTCAGAGCAGGGTCCCGAGACCCAGTACTTC. Its translation is CASSASEQGPETQYF.

The chain employs TRBV6-1 and TRBJ1-4; TRBD1 might be the D (5 bases). V was cut by 6 bases and J by 5 bases, with 10 bases left in between. Germline assignment: CDR1 MNHNS and CDR2 SASEGT. The CDR3 covers 13 residues. The CDR3 here is CASRPDSNEKLFF. CDR3 in DNA: TGTGCCAGCAGACCTGACAGCAATGAAAAACTGTTTTTT.

This clonotype was recorded once. A much bigger clone sits one base away, suggesting this may be a read error. The chain has TRBV6-1 and TRBJ2-7; no reliable D call. The CDR3 spans 13 residues. V was trimmed by 8 bases and J by 9 bases, leaving 20 bases between them. From germline, CDR1 is MNHNS and CDR2 SASEGT. The DNA of the CDR3 is TGTGCCAGCCTGCAGGCTGTCGGCGACGGGCAGTACTTC. Translated: CASLQAVGDGQYF.

This clonotype was counted many times. The chain joins TRBV7-2 to TRBJ2-7, with D perhaps given as TRBD1 or TRBD2 (5 bases each). V lost 2 bases, J lost 5 bases, and 19 bases lay in between. Germline V lookup: CDR1 SGHTA, CDR2 FQGNSA. This CDR3 comprises 16 residues. CDR3 nucleotides: TGTGCCAGCAGCTTACGAGGTCCCTACCTGGGGGACGAGCAGTACTTC. Its translation is CASSLRGPYLGDEQYF.

This clonotype has more than one count but fewer than ten. This chain connects TRBV3-1 to TRBJ1-2, with unresolved D. Germline CDR1 reads LGHDT; CDR2 reads YNNKEL (reference sequence). V was pared by 1 base and J by 2 bases, with 8 bases between. The CDR3 is 14 amino acids. The CDR3 loop reads CASSQGGMNYGYTF. CDR3 in DNA: TGTGCCAGCAGCCAAGGGGGTATGAACTATGGCTACACCTTC.

Details on this clonotype: Since a much larger clone is just one base distant, this may be a read error. This chain joins TRBV11-1 and TRBJ2-7, with no clear D. The CDR3 totals 14 residues. Trimming pared 3 bases from V and 2 bases from J, leaving 11 bases between. In germline, CDR1 is SGHAT, CDR2 FQDESV (reference sequence). DNA of the CDR3: TGTGCCAGCAGCTTCAGTAGAGTTACCTACGAGCAGTACTTC. Protein product: CASSFSRVTYEQYF.

The rearrangement links TRBV20-1 to TRBJ1-6; TRBD1 matches 7 bases. The V and J ends lost 2 bases and 7 bases, in that order; junction bases with no gene match: 5. The CDR3 runs 14 residues. Germline V gene data show CDR1 as DFQATT and CDR2 as SNEGSKA (reference sequence). The CDR3 spells CSARPPGQNSPLHF. The CDR3 bases are TGCAGTGCTAGACCTCCGGGACAGAATTCACCCCTCCACTTT.

At least ten counts were recorded for this clonotype. V gene TRBV27 combines with J gene TRBJ1-1; D ambiguous. The germline gives CDR1 MNHEY, CDR2 SMNVEV (reference sequence). V dropped 2 bases and J dropped 6 bases, with 13 bases sitting between them. The CDR3 is 14 amino acids. CDR3 region: CASSLIGFVSEAFF. DNA for the CDR3: TGTGCCAGCAGTTTAATTGGTTTTGTTTCTGAAGCTTTCTTT.

This sequence joins TRBV5-5 and TRBJ1-1; the D is unclear. The CDR3 has 14 residues. Germline V gives CDR1 SGHKS, CDR2 YYEKEE (reference sequence). V shed 3 bases and J shed 1 base, with 10 bases lying between them. The CDR3 sequence: CASSSITSNTEAFF. CDR3 coding DNA: TGTGCCAGCAGCTCCATAACTTCGAACACTGAAGCTTTCTTT.

This sequence joins TRBV6-5 and TRBJ2-5, with D tentatively TRBD1 (6 bases). Germline-derived CDR1 and CDR2 are MNHEY and SVGAGI. The CDR3 sequence is 13 residues long. V lost 2 bases, J lost 5 bases, and 9 bases lay in between. This CDR3 reads CASSYPRGETQYF. The CDR3, as DNA: TGTGCCAGCAGTTACCCGAGGGGGGAGACCCAGTACTTC.

This clonotype has at least ten counts. The chain has TRBV30 and TRBJ1-1; no definite D call. CDR3 length: 13 amino acids. The V and J ends lost 2 bases and 7 bases respectively, with 14 bases between them. Looked up from germline, CDR1 is GTSNPN and CDR2 is SVGIG (reference sequence). CDR3 sequence (DNA): TGTGCCTGGAGTCCTAGCCGTTTCGGTGAAGCTTTCTTT. Amino acid sequence: CAWSPSRFGEAFF.

The V and J genes are TRBV6-5 and TRBJ1-5; perhaps TRBD1 as D (6 bases). The V gene's germline CDR1 is MNHEY and CDR2 SVGAGI. The CDR3 extends over 16 amino acids. V was trimmed by 2 bases and J by 0 bases, leaving 11 bases between them. The CDR3 protein is CASSYPQGNSNQPQHF. The CDR3 nucleotides read TGTGCCAGCAGTTACCCACAGGGAAATAGCAATCAGCCCCAGCATTTT.

This clonotype was observed a handful of times. The chain is built from TRBV7-9 and TRBJ1-6; 9 bases are shared with TRBD1. CDR1 SEHNR and CDR2 FQNEAQ come from the germline V gene (reference sequence). The CDR3 consists of 13 residues. The V segment lost 5 bases and the J segment 8 bases; nucleotides outside the gene matches: 1. The CDR3 DNA reads TGTGCCAGCAGCGACAGGGGGGATTCACCCCTCCACTTT. This encodes CASSDRGDSPLHF.

The chain couples TRBV28 to TRBJ2-1, with 9 bases fitting TRBD2. The CDR3 has 13 residues. CDR1 and CDR2 from the germline V gene are MDHEN and SYDVKM. V shed 4 bases and J 12 bases; nucleotides not matched to a gene: 7. The CDR3, as DNA: TGTGCCAGCAGTTCCGGGACTAGCTTATGGCAGTTCTTC. Translating gives CASSSGTSLWQFF.

This clonotype was detected ten times or more. This chain joins TRBV7-2 and TRBJ1-2; tentative D call: TRBD1 (5 bases). The CDR3 covers 13 residues. The germline V gene has CDR1 SGHTA and CDR2 FQGNSA. V dropped 3 bases and J dropped 8 bases, with 13 bases sitting between them. CDR3 DNA: TGTGCCAGCAGCTTTCTCCAGGGCCAGGGCTACACCTTC. It encodes CASSFLQGQGYTF.

This clonotype has a count of ten or more. This chain links TRBV28 with TRBJ1-1, with D unresolved. Per germline, CDR1 MDHEN and CDR2 SYDVKM. The V end lost 4 bases, the J end lost 2 bases, and 5 bases lay between the germline ends. This CDR3 comprises 12 residues. CDR3 sequence: CASSSGNTEAFF. CDR3 nucleotide sequence: TGTGCCAGCAGTTCAGGTAACACTGAAGCTTTCTTT.

In regard to this clonotype: A much larger clone lies one base from this, so it may be a read error. The chain is built from TRBV5-1 and TRBJ1-2; D unresolved. The CDR3 runs to 13 residues. CDR1 SGHRS and CDR2 YFSETQ come from the germline V gene. The CDR3 bases are TGCGCCAGCAGCTTTGAGGCAAACTATGGCCACACCTTC. Encoded protein: CASSFEANYGHTF.